This TCR beta chain is from a study of CD8 T cells in Susac syndrome. The CDR3 is 14 residues long. Germline V gives CDR1 MNHEY, CDR2 SVGAGI. Unmatched junction bases numbered 4, after V lost 4 bases and J lost 3 bases. Study-wide points: As acknowledged by the study, its TCR sequencing and HLA analysis included a relatively small number of individuals.

TCR beta sequencing covered blood CD8+ and CD4+ T cells. About 0.5 to 1 ug RNA was reverse transcribed with random hexamers. Multiplex immunoSEQ PCR targeted 54 Vbeta and 13 Jbeta TCR beta segments. From the immunoSEQ multiplex PCR reads, TCRdb called clonotypes with MiXCR, one entry per CDR3 protein. There are around 230,000 distinct CDR3 sequences in the sample; 95% to 97% occur only once, and around 0.093% lies in the top ten. As for this clonotype: The antigen is not known.

The TCR originated in a human donor with Susac syndrome. The specimen was CD4+ T cells from PBMCs. This chain links TRBV6-5 with TRBJ1-1; the match to TRBD1 covers 8 bases. The CDR3 bases are TGTGCCAGCAGTTGGAGGACAGGGTACACTGAAGCTTTCTTT. Its protein is CASSWRTGYTEAFF.